This T cell receptor beta chain was sequenced during a study of neurological immune-mediated disorders. This clonotype was seen repeatedly, ten times or more. The CDR3 length is 17 residues. Trimming removed 0 bases from V and 6 bases from J, with 16 bases in between. The germline V gene has CDR1 SGHNT and CDR2 YYREEE (reference sequence). MiXCR, applied by TCRdb to the 5' RACE reads, yields one record per CDR3 protein. The repertoire holds tens of thousands of distinct CDR3 sequences, with over 15% as singletons. The receptor was isolated from a woman between 40 and 50 years old in good health. V gene TRBV5-4 combines with J gene TRBJ1-6; tentatively, D is TRBD1 (5 bases). Source material: PBMCs. CDR3 nucleotide sequence: TGTGCCAGCAGCTTGGTATGGCCCCATGGGGCTAATTCACCCCTCCACTTT. Translating it yields CASSLVWPHGANSPLHF.